The 32 T cell receptor beta chains in this list originate from one sample, sequenced in a study of Graves' ophthalmopathy and Graves' hyperthyroidism. The authors amplified TCR beta CDR3 regions, and they did so from RNA transcripts for repertoire sequencing. Scientists carried out first-round RT-PCR using HTBI primers and then a second-round multiplex PCR. MiXCR was run by TCRdb on the multiplex PCR reads, yielding one entry per CDR3 protein. The sample lists about 600,000 distinct CDR3 sequences; about 35% were seen once. What was sequenced was peripheral blood or thyroid tissue (not recorded which). Receptor source: an adult man with Graves' hyperthyroidism.

A remark on this clonotype: A much larger clonotype is one base distant, so this may be a read error. This rearrangement joins TRBV5-1 to TRBJ2-7, with a weak D call TRBD2 (5 bases). Per germline, CDR1 SGHRS and CDR2 YFSETQ. The CDR3 runs to 15 residues. V lost 0 bases and J lost 5, with 15 bases in between. The CDR3 region is CASSLDVGAPHEQYF. As DNA, the CDR3 is TGCGCCAGCAGCTTGGATGTGGGAGCTCCCCACGAGCAGTACTTC.

CDR3 nucleotides: TGCGCCAGCAGCTTCGGCAGCGTTGTGCGACAGGGTCGAGAGACCCAGTACTTC. It yields the protein CASSFGSVVRQGRETQYF. The chain couples TRBV5-1 to TRBJ2-5; 7 bases are shared with TRBD1. The germline V gene has CDR1 SGHRS and CDR2 YFSETQ. This CDR3 has 18 amino acids. Trimming took 2 bases from V and 4 from J; bases not matched to a gene: 17. Filled out from reference TRBV5-1 and TRBJ2-5, the complete variable domain reads KAGVTQTPRYLIKTRGQQVTLSCSPISGHRSVSWYQQTPGQGLQFLFEYFSETQRNKGNFPGRFSGRQFSNSRSEMNVSTLELGDSALYLCASSFGSVVRQGRETQYFGPGTRLLVL.

This clonotype has only a few counts. DNA of the CDR3: TGCAGTGCTAGAGATGGGGGGGCGCGGGCCACCGGGGAGCTGTTTTTT. It encodes CSARDGGARATGELFF. V and J are TRBV20-1 and TRBJ2-2; D may be TRBD2 (7 bases). V dropped 0 bases and J dropped 4 bases, with 15 bases sitting between them. Germline V gives CDR1 DFQATT, CDR2 SNEGSKA (reference sequence). This CDR3 has 16 amino acids.

In the case of this clonotype: Possible read error: a much larger clone is one base away. This sequence joins TRBV6-4 and TRBJ2-7; D may match TRBD1 or TRBD2 (5 bases each). Trimming shortened V by 6 bases and J by 9 bases, and 18 bases separated the two germline ends. This CDR3 spans 13 amino acids. CDR1 is MRHNA and CDR2 is SNTAGT in the germline V gene. The CDR3 loop is CASSGETGSGQYF. The CDR3 bases are TGTGCCAGCAGCGGGGAAACAGGATCCGGGCAGTACTTC.

This clonotype was counted ten times or more. V is TRBV10-3 and J is TRBJ2-2, with TRBD1 identical over 7 bases. The ends lost 3 bases at V and 6 bases at J; junction bases unmatched: 4. The CDR3 is 14 amino acids. Germline CDR1 is ENHRY and CDR2 is SYGVKD. The CDR3 coding sequence is TGTGCCATCAGTGAACAGGGGATTGCCGGGGAGCTGTTTTTT. This gives the protein CAISEQGIAGELFF.

In its sample, this clonotype was seen many times. The J gene is TRBJ1-1, the V gene TRBV11-3; D is ambiguous. The CDR3 consists of 14 residues. The V gene's germline CDR1 is SGHNT and CDR2 YENEEA. The V end was cut by 1 base, the J end by 0 bases, with 6 bases between. The CDR3 DNA sequence: TGTGCCAGCAGCTTAGCCAGAATGAACACTGAAGCTTTCTTT. The encoded protein is CASSLARMNTEAFF.

The CDR3 loop reads CSVERYYGYTF. CDR3 DNA sequence: TGCAGTGTGGAGAGATACTATGGCTACACCTTC. The chain has TRBV29-1 and TRBJ1-2; D gene ambiguous. CDR3 length: 11 residues. Germline-derived CDR1 and CDR2 are SQVTM and ANQGSEA.

This clonotype was recorded many times. V gene TRBV12-3 or TRBV12-4 combines with J gene TRBJ1-6; no reliable D call. The CDR3 runs to 13 residues. V was pared by 6 bases and J by 8 bases, with 11 bases between. The DNA for the CDR3 is TGTGCCAGCAGGCGAGAGCGGGATTCACCCCTCCACTTT. It specifies CASRRERDSPLHF.

The gene calls are TRBV28 and TRBJ2-6, with 7 bases lining up with TRBD1. The CDR3 runs 18 residues. V dropped 8 bases and J dropped 0; count of bases not matched to a gene: 13. Per the germline V gene, CDR1 is MDHEN and CDR2 is SYDVKM. The chain's CDR3 is CASGGHPGQSSGANVLTF. CDR3 coding DNA: TGTGCCAGCGGTGGACATCCGGGACAGAGCTCTGGGGCCAACGTCCTGACTTTC.

The table lists this clonotype with many counts. The chain recombines TRBV25-1 with TRBJ1-3; no clear D gene. This CDR3 spans 13 amino acids. Looked up from germline, CDR1 is MGHDK and CDR2 is SYGVNS. V was pared by 1 base and J by 6 bases, with 7 bases between. For the CDR3, the DNA is TGTGCCAGCAGTGAATCTAACGTAAACACCATATATTTT. Encoded protein: CASSESNVNTIYF. Filled out from reference TRBV25-1 and TRBJ1-3, the complete variable domain reads EADIYQTPRYLVIGTGKKITLECSQTMGHDKMYWYQQDPGMELHLIHYSYGVNSTEKGDLSSESTVSRIRTEHFPLTLESARPSHTSQYLCASSESNVNTIYFGEGSWLTVV.

The chain is built from TRBV7-9 and TRBJ2-7, with 11 nucleotides matching TRBD2. The CDR3 runs to 12 residues. V lost 8 bases to trimming and J lost 6 bases; unmatched junction nucleotides: 3. The germline gives CDR1 SEHNR, CDR2 FQNEAQ (reference sequence). The CDR3 spells CASAGTSGEQYF. CDR3 coding DNA: TGTGCCAGCGCCGGGACTAGCGGCGAGCAGTACTTC.

The genes are TRBV7-9 and TRBJ1-2, with D possibly being TRBD1 (6 bases). V dropped 5 bases and J dropped 3 bases, with 10 bases sitting between them. The CDR3 has 13 residues. Per germline, CDR1 SEHNR and CDR2 FQNEAQ (reference sequence). In DNA form, the CDR3 reads TGTGCCAGCAGCCAGGACAGCCACTATGGCTACACCTTC. Its translation: CASSQDSHYGYTF.

This rearrangement joins TRBV10-3 to TRBJ2-2; no reliable D call. Germline V gene data show CDR1 as ENHRY and CDR2 as SYGVKD. This CDR3 has 10 amino acids. V shed 0 bases and J shed 10 bases, with 0 bases lying between them. This CDR3 is CAISESELFF. The CDR3 DNA is TGTGCCATCAGTGAGTCGGAGCTGTTTTTT.

This clonotype has a count of ten or more. This sequence joins TRBV6-6 and TRBJ1-1; 7 bases align to TRBD1. Trimming cost V 7 bases and J 10 bases; bases outside gene matches: 6. This CDR3 has 11 amino acids. Germline V gene lookup returns CDR1 MNHNY and CDR2 SVGAGI (reference sequence). The CDR3 here is CASTLQGRAFF. In DNA, the CDR3 is TGTGCCAGCACCTTACAGGGGAGAGCTTTCTTT.

For this clonotype: An end of the junction does not agree with germline; a read error may underlie this. V is TRBV7-8 and J is TRBJ1-3, with D unresolved. CDR1 SGHVS and CDR2 FQNEAQ come from the germline V gene. This CDR3 contains 18 residues. CDR3 region: CASSLELGVAYSGNTTYF. CDR3 bases: TGTGCCAGCAGCTTAGAGTTGGGTGTGGCGTATTCTGGAAACACCACATATTTT.

This clonotype has at least ten counts. V and J are TRBV15 and TRBJ1-4, with D perhaps matching TRBD1 (6 bases). Trimming stripped 1 base from V and 4 bases from J, with 13 bases between. This CDR3 contains 16 residues. Germline V lookup: CDR1 LNHNV, CDR2 YYDKDF (reference sequence). The CDR3 loop reads CATSRVGGGNNEKLFF. DNA for the CDR3: TGTGCCACCAGCAGAGTGGGGGGCGGTAATAATGAAAAACTGTTTTTT. Filled out from reference TRBV15 and TRBJ1-4, the complete variable domain reads DAMVIQNPRYQVTQFGKPVTLSCSQTLNHNVMYWYQQKSSQAPKLLFHYYDKDFNNEADTPDNFQSRRPNTSFCFLDIRSPGLGDTAMYLCATSRVGGGNNEKLFFGSGTQLSVL.

This clonotype was seen a single time. As the CDR3 is not closed by the conserved phenylalanine or tryptophan, this likely results from a read error. The limits of the CDR3 on the DNA are not certain, so only TCRdb's listed CDR3 is given. The chain carries TRBV7-6 and TRBJ1-1. Germline lookup yields CDR1 SGHVS and CDR2 FNYEAQ. The CDR3 has 9 amino acids, counting both end residues. CDR3 in amino acids: CASSTLFGS.

This clonotype was seen only a few times. The gene calls are TRBV7-9 and TRBJ2-2, with 14 positions matching TRBD2. J lost 7 bases, V lost 5 bases, and 18 bases had no gene match. The CDR3 length is 20 residues. Germline lookup yields CDR1 SEHNR and CDR2 FQNEAQ (reference sequence). CDR3 protein: CASSQDLSRLAGGRIGELFF. The CDR3 DNA reads TGTGCCAGCAGCCAAGATCTATCGCGACTAGCGGGGGGGCGGATCGGGGAGCTGTTTTTT.

Concerning this clonotype itself: It may be a read error: a sequence one base away is much more abundant. The chain links TRBV20-1 to TRBJ2-2; possible D gene TRBD2, 7 bases. The CDR3 is 18 amino acids. CDR1 and CDR2 (germline): DFQATT, SNEGSKA (reference sequence). The CDR3 is CSARDPQREVWDTGEPFF. CDR3 nucleotides: TGCAGTGCTAGAGATCCTCAACGGGAGGTGTGGGACACCGGGGAGCCGTTTTTT.

V gene TRBV10-1 combines with J gene TRBJ1-1; D is unresolved. V gave up 3 bases and J gave up 0 bases, with 17 bases separating them. Per germline, CDR1 WNHNN and CDR2 SYGVQD (reference sequence). CDR3 length: 17 amino acids. The CDR3 sequence: CASSDFWDRLMNTEAFF. In nucleotides, the CDR3 is TGCGCCAGCAGTGACTTCTGGGATCGACTCATGAACACTGAAGCTTTCTTT.

Ten or more counts support this clonotype. The chain's CDR3 is CASSPTLYALDDEQYF. DNA of the CDR3: TGTGCCAGCAGCCCCACCCTCTACGCCCTTGACGACGAGCAGTACTTC. The chain uses TRBV11-2 and TRBJ2-7; D remains ambiguous. Trimming took 5 bases from V and 5 from J, leaving 22 bases between them. The CDR3 has 16 residues. Germline loops: CDR1 SGHAT, CDR2 FQNNGV.

This clonotype showed up many times. The V gene is TRBV20-1, the J gene TRBJ2-7, with D maybe TRBD1 (6 bases). Germline V gives CDR1 DFQATT, CDR2 SNEGSKA (reference sequence). There are 14 residues in the CDR3. V gave up 4 bases and J gave up 0 bases, with 13 bases separating them. The CDR3 DNA follows: TGCAGTGCTAACCGGGACATTTACTCCTACGAGCAGTACTTC. Its protein product is CSANRDIYSYEQYF.

The chain employs TRBV7-2 and TRBJ1-1; D gene unclear. The CDR3 length is 13 residues. V was clipped by 5 bases and J by 7 bases, with 14 bases between them. Germline V gene sequence: CDR1 SGHTA, CDR2 FQGNSA. This chain's CDR3 is CASSTPRQGEAFF. In DNA, the CDR3 is TGTGCCAGCAGCACCCCCCGGCAAGGTGAAGCTTTCTTT.

As concerns this clonotype: Possible read error: a much larger clone is one base away. The rearrangement joins TRBV7-2 to TRBJ1-1; possibly TRBD1 for D (5 bases). The germline V and J ends were trimmed by 5 bases and 6 bases, with 19 bases remaining between them. The germline V gene encodes CDR1 SGHTA and CDR2 FQGNSA. There are 15 residues in the CDR3. CDR3 bases: TGTGCCAGCAGCCCCATGGGGGTAGGGGTTTCTGAAGCTTTCTTT. Its protein product is CASSPMGVGVSEAFF.

The rearrangement links TRBV15 to TRBJ2-2; TRBD2 aligns across 9 bases. This CDR3 comprises 18 residues. V lost 1 base to trimming and J lost 7 bases; unmatched junction nucleotides: 13. From germline, CDR1 is LNHNV and CDR2 YYDKDF (reference sequence). The CDR3 region is CATSRVSSGMRAGGELFF. In DNA form, the CDR3 reads TGTGCCACCAGCAGAGTGTCTAGCGGGATGAGGGCGGGCGGGGAGCTGTTTTTT.

The CDR3 sequence: CASFQNTGELFF. The CDR3 DNA reads TGCGCCAGCTTTCAGAACACCGGGGAGCTGTTTTTT. The chain has TRBV5-1 and TRBJ2-2; D gene ambiguous. Trimming stripped 7 bases from V and 1 base from J, with 5 bases between. Germline lookup yields CDR1 SGHRS and CDR2 YFSETQ. The CDR3 covers 12 residues. Looking up the rest from reference TRBV5-1 and TRBJ2-2 gives the full variable domain: KAGVTQTPRYLIKTRGQQVTLSCSPISGHRSVSWYQQTPGQGLQFLFEYFSETQRNKGNFPGRFSGRQFSNSRSEMNVSTLELGDSALYLCASFQNTGELFFGEGSRLTVL.

In this sample, this clonotype turned up a few times. A much larger clonotype is one base distant, so this may be a read error. The rearrangement joins TRBV14 to TRBJ2-7; D may match TRBD1 or TRBD2 (5 bases each). The CDR3 spans 15 residues. Between the trimmed V and J ends, which lost 6 bases and 2 bases, there was a span of 17 bases. CDR1 is SGHDN and CDR2 is FVKESK in the germline V gene. The DNA for the CDR3 is TGTGCCAGCAGTTCACGGGACGGACCTACCTACGAGCAGTACTTC. Its translation: CASSSRDGPTYEQYF.

Turning to this clonotype: A much larger clone differs from this one at a single base, so this may be a read error. Here the CDR3 DNA reads TGTGCCAGCGGCACCCGACAGGGAAGGAACACTGAAGCTTTCTTT. Its protein product is CASGTRQGRNTEAFF. The V call is TRBV7-9, the J call TRBJ1-1, with 7 bases that match TRBD1. In germline, CDR1 is SEHNR, CDR2 FQNEAQ (reference sequence). Trimming at V came to 8 bases and at J to 1 base, leaving 10 bases not matched to a gene. The CDR3 extends over 15 amino acids.

Turning to this clonotype: The junction departs from germline at one end; a sequencing error may be responsible. J is TRBJ1-5 and V is TRBV24-1, with 9 bases identical to TRBD1. There are 17 residues in the CDR3. Germline V gene lookup returns CDR1 KGHDR and CDR2 SFDVKD. The CDR3 coding sequence is TGTGCCACCAGTGACCGCCTGCCGGGACAGGGCAATGAGCCCCAGCATTTT. It encodes CATSDRLPGQGNEPQHF.

Of note for this clonotype: A read error is possible here, since a much larger clone lies one base away. V usage is TRBV20-1 and J usage is TRBJ1-6; possible D gene TRBD1, 6 bases. V lost 3 bases and J 9 bases, leaving 12 bases between the germline ends. This CDR3 comprises 13 residues. Per germline, CDR1 DFQATT and CDR2 SNEGSKA (reference sequence). The chain's CDR3 is CSARGADSSPLHF. Here the CDR3 DNA reads TGCAGTGCTAGGGGGGCAGATAGTTCACCCCTCCACTTT.

The V call is TRBV6-5, the J call TRBJ2-7; 8 nucleotides align to TRBD1. With V trimmed by 6 bases and J by 1 base, 17 bases remained unmatched. From germline, CDR1 is MNHEY and CDR2 SVGAGI. This CDR3 comprises 18 residues. The CDR3 region is CASSQSPLTGAPSYEQYF. The CDR3, as DNA: TGTGCCAGCAGCCAAAGCCCTTTGACAGGGGCGCCATCCTACGAGCAGTACTTC.

This clonotype was seen repeatedly, ten times or more. The chain joins TRBV5-4 to TRBJ1-4; D not resolved. Trimming left V 0 bases short and J 8 bases short, with 8 bases between. Germline loops: CDR1 SGHNT, CDR2 YYREEE (reference sequence). The CDR3 totals 13 residues. The CDR3 loop reads CASSLDRVEKLFF. The CDR3 coding sequence is TGTGCCAGCAGCTTGGATAGGGTCGAAAAACTGTTTTTT.